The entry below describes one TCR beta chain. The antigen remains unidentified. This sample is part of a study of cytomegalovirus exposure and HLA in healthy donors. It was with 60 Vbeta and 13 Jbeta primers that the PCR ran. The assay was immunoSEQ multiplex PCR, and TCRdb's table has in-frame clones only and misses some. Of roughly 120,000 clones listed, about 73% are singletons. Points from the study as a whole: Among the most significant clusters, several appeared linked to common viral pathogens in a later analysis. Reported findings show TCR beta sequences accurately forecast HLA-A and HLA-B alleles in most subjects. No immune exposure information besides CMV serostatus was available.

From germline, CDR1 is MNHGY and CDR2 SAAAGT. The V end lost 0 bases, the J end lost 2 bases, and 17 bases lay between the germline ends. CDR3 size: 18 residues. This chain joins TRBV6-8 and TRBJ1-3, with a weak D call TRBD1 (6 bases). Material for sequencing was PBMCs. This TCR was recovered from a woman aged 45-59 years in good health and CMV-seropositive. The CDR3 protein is CASSYSKKGVGPGNTIYF. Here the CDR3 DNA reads TGTGCCAGCAGTTACTCGAAAAAGGGGGTTGGACCTGGAAACACCATATATTTT.